This TCR beta chain appears in the sequencing data of a study of blood T cell repertoires in COVID-19. Study in general: The samples span acute and convalescent COVID-19 from the United States, Italy and Spain. The analysed material was cDNA or gDNA that came from T cells, B-cell-depleted T cells, or PBMCs.

Authors' processing steps: Amplification of reference gene primers provided the estimated nucleated cell counts. Assay used: immunoSEQ multiplex PCR; TCRdb lists only in-frame clones, some missing. Clone size and V and J calls were adopted from that table, with D and trimming inferred from the DNA. The table has some 350,000 clones, about 88% seen once. With 5 bases clipped from V and 10 bases from J, the junction kept 9 bases outside the gene matches. The CDR3 length is 15 residues. Looked up from germline, CDR1 is LNHDA and CDR2 is SQIVND (reference sequence). The rearrangement links TRBV19 to TRBJ2-1, with 12 bases matching TRBD2. Sequenced material: peripheral blood. The clonotype comes from a human donor in a cohort sampled during active COVID-19. The CDR3 region is CASSQSSGRATEQFF. Written as DNA, the CDR3 is TGTGCCAGTAGTCAATCTAGCGGGAGGGCCACGGAGCAGTTCTTC.